This T cell receptor (beta chain) was sequenced during a study of T cell changes during pregnancy in multiple sclerosis. This clone was observed once. Germline CDR1 is SGHNT and CDR2 is YENEEA. Between the trimmed V and J ends, which lost 1 base and 4 bases, there was a span of 11 bases. The CDR3 is 15 amino acids. TCRdb's table, derived via immunoSEQ multiplex PCR, lists solely in-frame clones and lacks some. Among 25,000 to 35,000 clones, roughly nine tenths were seen once, and the ten largest hold under 5%. The sequence was obtained from a female donor in good health, enrolled as a control in a pregnancy study. V and J are TRBV11-3 and TRBJ2-1, with D possibly TRBD2 on 6 matching bases. Specimen: peripheral blood, collected in the first trimester of pregnancy. This CDR3 reads CASSLGAGRYNEQFF. The CDR3 nucleotides read TGTGCCAGCAGCTTAGGGGCGGGGAGGTACAATGAGCAGTTCTTC.